This T cell receptor (beta chain) was sequenced in a study of T cells in Graves' hyperthyroidism and ophthalmopathy (dated by TCRdb to about 2019). Study-level background: Peripheral blood samples were taken at the time of initial diagnosis, prior to any treatment. TCR V-J signatures able to tell the groups apart were searched for in a discovery cohort of approximately 95 patients, of whom about 40 had Graves' ophthalmopathy and 55 to 60 had stable Graves' hyperthyroidism. Prospective prediction of ophthalmopathy was tested in an independent validation cohort of 18 hyperthyroidism patients and 17 patients who later progressed to ophthalmopathy. For training and testing, the 100 or so patients in the discovery cohort were randomly divided in a 7:3 ratio. The study also compared thyroid tissue and blood T-cell repertoires from roughly 6 Graves' hyperthyroidism patients. Following sampling, methimazole starting at 30 mg daily was given to hyperthyroidism patients, and high-dose intravenous methylprednisolone was given to ophthalmopathy patients. According to the paper, TCR Vbeta CDR3 sequencing was carried out on roughly 130 peripheral blood samples, which came from fewer than 50 ophthalmopathy, 80 or so hyperthyroidism and roughly 17 progressor patients.

According to the germline V gene, CDR1 reads LGHNA and CDR2 reads YSLEER. Measured from the cysteine to the phenylalanine, the CDR3 is 14 residues long. Only the CDR3 DNA is retained, 42 bases long and in frame from the first base. V sheds 1 base and J sheds 1 base, leaving 7 bases between their ends. Overall study outcomes, separate from this receptor: A model built on a 13 V-J signature distinguished ophthalmopathy from stable hyperthyroidism, reaching 85% to 90% sensitivity and about 81% specificity in cross-validation and 80%/75% in testing. Sample size was not statistically predetermined, and blinding of investigators to group allocation was not performed. Blood samples also contained most of the expanded thyroid clonotypes (frequency above 0.001), which suggests that blood repertoires may reflect thyroid immune responses. During validation, the model predicted progression to ophthalmopathy a median of around 6 months ahead of onset, with around 70% sensitivity and roughly 72% specificity.

The TCR beta CDR3 regions were amplified from RNA transcripts. For the first round of RT-PCR on the TCR CDR3, the HTBI primer set was used together with the Qiagen OneStep RT-PCR kit. Libraries were constructed in a second round of multiplex PCR, after which size selection and purification were performed. Libraries were sequenced paired-end with 100 bp reads on an Illumina HiSeq2000. Per the source publication's procedure: SOAPnuke was used to process the raw data, with reads discarded if the reads contained adapters or uncalled bases, had a mean Phred below 15, or lacked an exact constant-primer or identifier match. High-quality paired reads were merged with COPE v1.2.5, and unique nucleotide sequences were defined as clonotypes. MiTCR v1.1 was used to align the clonotypes against IMGT TRBV, TRBD and TRBJ reference segments. Analysis was restricted to V-J combinations with a frequency above 0.0001, which covered roughly 99% of repertoires. The TCS score was defined as F50 (clonal expansion) divided by E x V (chaos), with BLOSUM62-based TCRdist calculated between CDR3 peptides within each V-J. Welch's t-statistics and random forest reduced 500 to 650 V-J features to 13, which were used in a naive Bayes classifier (R e1071). The Morisita-Horn index was used to measure how similar the thyroid and blood repertoires were. TCRdb reran the public reads through fastp at Q25 and MiXCR, keeping productive beta chains. Identical CDR3 proteins give one entry, which carries the most common genes and DNA. These V and J calls originate from TCRdb's pipeline instead of the authors' own analysis. The sample table records hundreds of thousands of distinct CDR3 sequences; 38% of these occur just once. The ten biggest clones cover 8.9% of the sample.

Comment on this clonotype: What this receptor recognizes is not known. Per-base quality was not reported, and no clone a single base away is much larger than it.

Graves' hyperthyroidism was defined as stable when no progression to ophthalmopathy occurred over 18 months of follow-up. The hyperthyroidism patients were between 18 and 65 years old and newly diagnosed, with a disease duration of less than 2 months. Patients with uncontrolled infections, other autoimmune diseases, pregnancy or lactation were excluded. Clinical symptoms, serum thyroxine and TRAb, thyroid ultrasound, and orbital computed tomography formed the basis for the diagnoses. PBMCs were isolated from approximately 10 ml of fresh peripheral blood by Ficoll-Paque density gradient centrifugation. Total RNA was extracted with Trizol reagent, and quality was checked on an Agilent 2100 Bioanalyzer.

This sequence originates from a man younger than 35 with Graves' hyperthyroidism. The chain is made from TRBV4-3 and TRBJ1-1, with no confidently assigned D gene. Sequencing was performed on blood. The DNA sequence is TGCGCCAGCAGCCAAGGGCATTGGAACACTGAAGCTTTCTTT. It is translated as CASSQGHWNTEAFF.